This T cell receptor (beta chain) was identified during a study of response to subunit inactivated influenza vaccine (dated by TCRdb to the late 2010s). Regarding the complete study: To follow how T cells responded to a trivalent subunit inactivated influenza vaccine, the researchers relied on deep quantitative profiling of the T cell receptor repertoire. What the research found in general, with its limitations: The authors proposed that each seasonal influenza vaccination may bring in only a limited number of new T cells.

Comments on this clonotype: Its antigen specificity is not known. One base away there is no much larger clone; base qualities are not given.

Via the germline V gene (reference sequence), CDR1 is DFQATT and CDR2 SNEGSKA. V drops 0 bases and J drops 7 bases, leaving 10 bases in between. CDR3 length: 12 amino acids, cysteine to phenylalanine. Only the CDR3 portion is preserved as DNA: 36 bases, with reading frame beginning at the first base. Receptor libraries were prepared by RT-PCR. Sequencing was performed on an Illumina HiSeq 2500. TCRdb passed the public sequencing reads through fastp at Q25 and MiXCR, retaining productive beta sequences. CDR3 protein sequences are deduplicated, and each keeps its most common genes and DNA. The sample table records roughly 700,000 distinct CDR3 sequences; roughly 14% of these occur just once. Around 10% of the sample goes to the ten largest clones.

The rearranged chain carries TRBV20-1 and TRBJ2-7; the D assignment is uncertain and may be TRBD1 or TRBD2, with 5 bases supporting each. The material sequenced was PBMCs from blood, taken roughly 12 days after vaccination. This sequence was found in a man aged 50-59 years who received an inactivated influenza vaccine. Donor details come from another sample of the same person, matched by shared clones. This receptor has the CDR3 CSAREGRPEQYF. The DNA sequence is TGCAGTGCTAGAGAGGGACGGCCGGAGCAGTACTTC.